Presented here are 10 T cell receptor beta chains from one specimen sequenced in a study of T cell clonality in common variable immunodeficiency. TCRdb keeps only in-frame clones here, not all; method: immunoSEQ multiplex PCR. The repertoire shows tens of thousands of clones, none seen only once; the top ten take 3% to 3.5%. The sample consisted of peripheral blood mononuclear cells. Source of these receptors: a person aged 18-69 years in good health.

This clone appeared many times. Read data end 3 residues before the CDR3 end; the end is taken from the germline J gene. This chain links TRBV14 with TRBJ1-3, with D tentatively TRBD1 (5 bases). Trimming left V 1 base short and J 5 bases short, with 15 bases between. This CDR3 contains 16 residues. The germline gives CDR1 SGHDN, CDR2 FVKESK. Incomplete CDR3 DNA: TGTGCCAGCAGCCAAGTGATAGAGGGGCTCAGAAACACC. Amino acids: CASSQVIEGLRNT. The complete CDR3 reads CASSQVIEGLRNTIYF.

This clone was counted many times. The CDR3 end falls 3 residues outside the read, so it is completed with the germline J gene. The chain uses TRBV18 and TRBJ2-3; D not certain. The CDR3 is 11 residues long. From germline, CDR1 is KGHSH and CDR2 LQKENI. The germline V and J ends were trimmed by 5 bases and 5 bases, with 5 bases remaining between them. The chain's CDR3 is CASSFQDTQYF. The sequenced part of the CDR3 DNA is TGTGCCAGCTCATTTCAAGATACG.

Details on this clone: The read comes to an end 3 residues before the CDR3 does, leaving the germline J gene to fill in the end. The chain carries TRBV5-6 and TRBJ1-6; 7 bases map to TRBD1. V was pared by 5 bases and J by 5 bases, with 4 bases of the junction left unmatched. Germline values: CDR1 SGHDT, CDR2 YYEEEE. The CDR3 covers 14 residues. Here the CDR3 reads CASRGTEDNSPLHF. The CDR3 bases that were read are TGTGCCAGCAGAGGGACAGAAGATAATTCACCC.

On this clone: Read data end 3 residues before the CDR3 end; the end is taken from the germline J gene. This chain uses TRBV20-1 with TRBJ2-7; 14 bases are shared with TRBD2. With V trimmed by 0 bases and J by 2 bases, 6 bases remained unmatched. Germline CDR1 is DFQATT and CDR2 is SNEGSKA (reference sequence). CDR3 length equals 17 residues. The sequenced part of the CDR3 DNA is TGCAGTGCTAGAGATGGGACTAGCGGGAGTCTGGCCTACGAG. It is translated as CSARDGTSGSLAYE. The CDR3 in its entirety is CSARDGTSGSLAYEQYF.

Regarding this clone: The read halts 3 residues ahead of the CDR3 end, with the missing end drawn from the germline J gene. The chain couples TRBV19 to TRBJ1-5, with a weak D call TRBD1 (5 bases). This CDR3 region has 14 residues. V was clipped by 3 bases and J by 4 bases, with 10 bases between them. The germline V gene has CDR1 LNHDA and CDR2 SQIVND (reference sequence). The DNA read from the CDR3 is TGTGCCAGTAGTATTTCCAGACAGAATCAGCCC. Protein product: CASSISRQNQP. The CDR3 in full is CASSISRQNQPQHF.

This clone was seen many times. The CDR3 extends 3 residues past the end of the read, so its final part is completed from the germline J gene. Other DNA sequences in this specimen translate into the identical CDR3. The chain recombines TRBV5-1 with TRBJ2-5; tentatively, D is TRBD1 (6 bases). The germline V gene encodes CDR1 SGHRS and CDR2 YFSETQ. CDR3 length: 14 amino acids. V was clipped by 0 bases and J by 5 bases, with 11 bases between them. CDR3 DNA (partial): TGCGCCAGCAGCTTGGTTGCAGGGGCCGAGACC. It specifies CASSLVAGAET. The whole CDR3 reads CASSLVAGAETQYF.

In this sample, this clone turned up many times. From the germline J gene comes the end of the CDR3, since the read stops 3 residues before it. The rearrangement uses TRBV6-2 or TRBV6-3 and TRBJ2-2; 9 nucleotides agree with TRBD2. Per germline, CDR1 MNHEY and CDR2 SVGEGT. The CDR3 totals 16 residues. V shed 4 bases, J shed 4 bases, and the junction held 7 bases outside the gene matches. The CDR3 sequence: CASSSISGRGTGELFF. The CDR3 DNA, read in part, is TGTGCCAGCAGTTCCATTAGCGGGAGAGGCACCGGGGAG.

As regards this clone: The sequence runs out 3 residues before the end of the CDR3; the remainder is reconstructed from the germline J gene. J is TRBJ2-2 and V is TRBV30; tentative D call: TRBD1 (5 bases). Per the germline V gene, CDR1 is GTSNPN and CDR2 is SVGIG (reference sequence). The CDR3 extends over 15 amino acids. CDR3 DNA, as far as it was read: TGTGCCTGGAGTGTACAGGAACTCCTAAATGAAAAG. Amino acid sequence: CAWSVQELLNEK. The whole CDR3 protein reads CAWSVQELLNEKLFF.

This clone was recorded many times. Read sequence stops 3 residues before the CDR3 end, and the germline J gene provides the missing end. V is TRBV6-2 or TRBV6-3 and J is TRBJ2-3; TRBD1 might be the D (6 bases). The V gene lost 0 bases and the J gene lost 1 base, with 11 bases spanning the gap. The CDR3 sequence is 16 residues long. Germline loops: CDR1 MNHEY, CDR2 SVGEGT. The covered CDR3 bases are TGTGCCAGCAGTTACTCAGCAACAGGGCGCACAGATACG. Translated: CASSYSATGRTDT. The CDR3 reads in full as CASSYSATGRTDTQYF.

At least ten counts were recorded for this clone. The CDR3 is cut off 3 residues early in the read; its end comes from the germline J gene. The genes are TRBV30 and TRBJ2-7; possibly TRBD1 for D (6 bases). The CDR3 loop spans 14 amino acids. Germline loops: CDR1 GTSNPN, CDR2 SVGIG (reference sequence). Deletions cut 4 bases from V and 6 bases from J, with 19 bases between. The CDR3 protein is CAWNPLAPTGEQYF. The DNA read from the CDR3 is TGTGCCTGGAACCCGTTAGCGCCGACAGGCGAG.